This T cell receptor beta chain appears in the sequencing data of a study of T cells in Graves' hyperthyroidism and ophthalmopathy. Blood dates from first hyperthyroidism diagnosis, before any ophthalmopathy symptoms. More than 8 ml fresh peripheral blood yielded the PBMCs. This clonotype was recorded at least ten times. The investigators amplified TCR beta CDR3 regions from RNA transcripts. Initially, a first-round RT-PCR of the TCR CDR3 employed the HTBI primer set. TCRdb reprocessed the multiplex PCR reads with MiXCR, giving one entry per CDR3 protein. The table includes a few hundred thousand distinct CDR3 sequences, approximately 13% detected once. Trimming removed 10 bases at V and 0 bases at J, with 13 bases between. This CDR3 is built from 13 residues. CDR1 is WNHNN, CDR2 SYGVQD, per germline (reference sequence).

The sequencing sample was made of blood. The chain links TRBV10-1 to TRBJ2-7, with a tentative D call TRBD1 (6 bases). This TCR derives from a man younger than 40 with Graves' hyperthyroidism that later progressed to Graves' ophthalmopathy. The CDR3 loop is CAIPGHHSYEQYF. Here the CDR3 DNA reads TGCGCCATTCCGGGACACCACTCCTACGAGCAGTACTTC.